A selection of T cell receptor beta chains follows, all from one sample in a study of T cells in localized non-small cell lung cancer. This table comes from immunoSEQ multiplex PCR, and its TCRdb copy is limited to in-frame clones, with some not included. The sample lists 30,000 to 40,000 clones; 85% to 90% were seen once. This sample comprised peripheral blood, obtained before any cancer treatment. The receptors were sampled from a woman aged 35 to 70 with stage I lung adenocarcinoma. Both conserved end residues are part of each CDR3. Fields, in order: clone size, V gene, J gene, D gene, CDR3 DNA, CDR3 protein. D genes are given only for firm matches. Size is omitted from some rows. Given values are once, few, many or a class for expanded clones.

>-|TRBV9|TRBJ2-7|-
TGTGCCAGCAGCTACAGGACAGAAGGCGAGCAGTACTTC
CASSYRTEGEQYF
>-|TRBV2|TRBJ1-5|TRBD1
TGTGCCAGCAGTGATTATTCAGGGGGCTTTCAGCCCCAGCATTTT
CASSDYSGGFQPQHF
>-|TRBV19|TRBJ2-3|-
TGTGCCAGTAGTCGGGCACTAGCAGGAGATACGCAGTATTTT
CASSRALAGDTQYF
>-|TRBV15|TRBJ2-1|-
TGTGCCACCAGTCTGGGACCGTTAACCTCCTACAATGAGCAGTTCTTC
CATSLGPLTSYNEQFF
>-|TRBV19|TRBJ1-5|-
TGTGCCAGTAGTATAGAAGGTAGTTATCAGCCCCAGCATTTT
CASSIEGSYQPQHF
>few|TRBV19|TRBJ1-2|-
TGTGCCAGTAGCCCTTTCGGGAACTATGGCTACACCTTC
CASSPFGNYGYTF
>-|TRBV30|TRBJ1-2|TRBD1
TGTGCCTGGAGTCGGGACAGACCCTATGGCTACACCTTC
CAWSRDRPYGYTF
>-|TRBV7-9|TRBJ2-2|TRBD2
TGTGCCAGCAGCTTTCAGCGGGGACGGGACGGGGAGCTGTTTTTT
CASSFQRGRDGELFF
>-|TRBV10-2|TRBJ1-5|-
TGCGCCACCCCACGGCGACCTCAGCCCCAGCATTTT
CATPRRPQPQHF
>-|TRBV7-2|TRBJ2-5|TRBD1
TGTGCCAGCACCAAGACAGGGGACGCGGGCGAGACCCAGTACTTC
CASTKTGDAGETQYF
>-|TRBV7-2|TRBJ2-1|TRBD2
TGTGCCAGCAGCCGCCCTAGCGGGGGCGCATCACACTCCTACAATGAGCAGTTCTTC
CASSRPSGGASHSYNEQFF
>-|TRBV6-4|TRBJ1-6|-
TGTGCCAGCAGTGAAGGGATCTATAATTCACCCCTCCACTTT
CASSEGIYNSPLHF
>-|TRBV5-1|TRBJ2-5|TRBD2
TGCGCCAGCAGCTTGGCTTTAACGACTAGCGGGGAAGAGACCCAGTACTTC
CASSLALTTSGEETQYF
>-|TRBV11-3|TRBJ2-3|TRBD2
TGTGCCAGCAGCTTAGTTAGGCTAGCGGGGAGCACAGATACGCAGTATTTT
CASSLVRLAGSTDTQYF
>-|TRBV18|TRBJ2-5|-
TGTGCCAGCTCACAACAGCGGAAGTACCAAGAGACCCAGTACTTC
CASSQQRKYQETQYF
>-|TRBV6-5|TRBJ2-5|TRBD2
TGTGCCAGCAGTTACCGGGCGGGGGGGCTGGAGGAGACCCAGTACTTC
CASSYRAGGLEETQYF
>-|TRBV6-1|TRBJ2-7|-
TGTGCCCGACAGGAGATACCCCATGACTACGAGCAGTACTTC
CARQEIPHDYEQYF
>-|TRBV7-6|TRBJ1-5|TRBD1
TGTGCCAGCAGCTCTGCCGGGACAGCTAGCAATCAGCCCCAGCATTTT
CASSSAGTASNQPQHF
>medium-sized|TRBV30|TRBJ1-6|-
TGTGCCATACGCTCCTATAATTCACCCCTCCACTTT
CAIRSYNSPLHF
>-|TRBV28|TRBJ2-2|-
TGTGCCAGCAGTTTACAACGCGGGGCCGGGGAGCTGTTTTTT
CASSLQRGAGELFF
>few|TRBV6-6|TRBJ1-2|TRBD1
TGTGCCAGTATCCGGGACAGCCTCAATTTTAACTATGGCTACACCTTC
CASIRDSLNFNYGYTF
>-|TRBV11-1|TRBJ1-1|TRBD1
TGTGCCAGCAGCTTACAGGGGGCCAGCACTGAAGCTTTCTTT
CASSLQGASTEAFF
>-|TRBV2|TRBJ1-5|-
TGTGCCAGCAGTGAAGCCTTGATAAGGGGGGGTCAGCCCCAGCATTTT
CASSEALIRGGQPQHF
>-|TRBV7-8|TRBJ1-6|TRBD1
TGTGCCAGCAGCTTGACAGGGCGGGGGACCTCACCCCTCCACTTT
CASSLTGRGTSPLHF
>-|TRBV7-2|TRBJ2-7|-
TGTGCCAGCAGCCCCGGTGGATTTGGGTACGAGCAGTACTTC
CASSPGGFGYEQYF
>few|TRBV6-1|TRBJ2-2|TRBD1
TGTGCCAGCAGTGGGTCGGCAGGGGGTGCCGGGGAGCTGTTTTTT
CASSGSAGGAGELFF
>-|TRBV7-2|TRBJ2-3|-
TGTGCCACTGAACACAACACAGATACGCAGTATTTT
CATEHNTDTQYF
>-|TRBV7-9|TRBJ1-5|-
TGTGCCAGCAGCGGAGGGGGACACAGGAATCAGCCCCAGCATTTT
CASSGGGHRNQPQHF
>-|TRBV7-9|TRBJ2-4|-
TGTGCCAGCAGCGGGGGTAGGGGCACCAAAAACATTCAGTACTTC
CASSGGRGTKNIQYF
>-|TRBV2|TRBJ1-2|-
TGTGCCAGCAGTGAAAACGACGGGGGTGGCTACACCTTC
CASSENDGGGYTF
>-|TRBV6-5|TRBJ2-7|-
TGTGCCAGCAGTTACTCCCCTAGGGATGTTGGCGAGCAGTACTTC
CASSYSPRDVGEQYF
>-|TRBV7-2|TRBJ1-1|-
TGTGCCAGCAGCCAGAGACAGGCGAACACTGAAGCTTTCTTT
CASSQRQANTEAFF
>-|TRBV6-5|TRBJ2-7|-
TGTGCCAGCAGTTACAGGGGTCGCGAGCAGTACTTC
CASSYRGREQYF
>-|TRBV7-3|TRBJ2-1|TRBD1
TGTGCCAGCAGCTTAATGCTAGCGGGGACAGGGGGCAATGAGCAGTTCTTC
CASSLMLAGTGGNEQFF
>-|TRBV7-2|TRBJ2-7|-
TGTGCCAGCAGCCAAAACTCAGGGAACTACGAGCAGTACTTC
CASSQNSGNYEQYF
>-|TRBV10-3|TRBJ2-7|-
TGTGCCATCAGTGCGGACACCTCCTACGAGCAGTACTTC
CAISADTSYEQYF
>-|TRBV9|TRBJ2-7|-
TGTGCCAGCAGCGTGTCCCCGGACGATTCCTACGAGCAGTACTTC
CASSVSPDDSYEQYF
>-|TRBV10-3|TRBJ2-1|-
TGTGCCATCAGGGACTTGGGGTCCTACAATGAGCAGTTCTTC
CAIRDLGSYNEQFF
>-|TRBV2|TRBJ1-5|TRBD1
TGTGCCACCGGACAGGGAGATCAGCCCCAGCATTTT
CATGQGDQPQHF
>-|TRBV7-2|TRBJ2-7|TRBD1
TGTGCCAGCAGCTTAGATGGGACAGGGGCCTACGAGCAGTACTTC
CASSLDGTGAYEQYF
>-|TRBV7-9|TRBJ1-1|TRBD1
TGTGCCAGCAGCTTAGGGCCTAGGACAGGGTCGAACACTGAAGCTTTCTTT
CASSLGPRTGSNTEAFF
>-|TRBV7-2|TRBJ2-7|TRBD2
TGTGCCAGCAGCTCAGCGGGCGGGGGATACGAGCAGTACTTC
CASSSAGGGYEQYF
>once|TRBV4-3|TRBJ1-1|-
TGCGCCAGCAGCCAAGATCTTCGGGGTAATGATGAAGCTTTCTTT
CASSQDLRGNDEAFF
>-|TRBV11-2|TRBJ2-5|-
TGTGCCAGCAGCCGAAGGAACCAAGAGACCCAGTACTTC
CASSRRNQETQYF